This paragraph reports one TCR beta chain. This entry belongs to a study of blood T cell repertoires in COVID-19. Study-level background: COVID-19 samples collected from the United States, Italy and Spain covered acute and convalescent phases. Sources were T cells, B-cell-depleted T cells, or PBMCs; the material itself was cDNA or gDNA.

Original analysis: Estimation of nucleated cell counts was performed using reference gene primer amplification. Libraries were prepared by immunoSEQ multiplex PCR; TCRdb keeps only in-frame clonotypes and omits some of them. V, J and clone size are taken as reported in that table, and D and trimming were inferred from the DNA itself. The table records about 120,000 clones, around 90% of them present only once. Trimming shortened V by 7 bases and J by 5 bases, and 15 bases separated the two germline ends. The CDR3 covers 14 residues. CDR1 and CDR2 from the germline V gene are MNHEY and SVGAGI. Patients in Seattle were enrolled during active infection, then followed longitudinally.

This receptor was obtained from an older woman with COVID-19, enrolled during active disease. The chain employs TRBV6-5 and TRBJ1-5; D might be TRBD1 (6 bases). The sequencing input was peripheral blood. This CDR3 is CASKTDSRDQPQHF. CDR3 nucleotide sequence: TGTGCCAGCAAAACGGACAGTCGGGATCAGCCCCAGCATTTT.